The sequence of this T cell receptor beta chain was determined in a study of T cell clonotyping in hematopoietic cell transplantation. The repertoire was sequenced with immunoSEQ multiplex PCR; TCRdb's copy has only in-frame clones and lacks some. The sample has fewer than 20,000 clones; under 90% are singletons. V was clipped by 3 bases and J by 9 bases; unmatched bases: 14. CDR1 GTSNPN and CDR2 SVGIG come from the germline V gene (reference sequence). This CDR3 is 15 amino acids long. This clone was seen a single time. Its target is unknown. Study-wide results and limits: Pathologically expanded recipient clonotypes increased progressively from day 30 to day 180 as diversity fell.

The J gene is TRBJ2-1, the V gene TRBV30, with TRBD1 identical over 7 bases. This sequence was found in a male patient between 60 and 69 years old who had an allogeneic stem cell transplant from a related donor, so the T cells may come from the graft donor. Some clones in this sample may be carry-over from other donors' samples. The starting material was PBMCs, obtained 100 days after allogeneic stem cell transplant. CDR3 sequence (DNA): TGTGCCTGGAGCCCAGGGGGACGAATCACCGGTGAGCAGTTCTTC. Residues: CAWSPGGRITGEQFF.